This T cell receptor (beta chain) came from a study of T cell changes during pregnancy in multiple sclerosis. Germline V gene sequence: CDR1 KGHSH, CDR2 LQKENI. J gave up 0 bases and V 5 bases, and 4 bases lay outside the gene matches. The CDR3 covers 15 residues. The repertoire was sequenced with immunoSEQ multiplex PCR; TCRdb's copy has only in-frame clones and lacks some. The table lists 75,000 to 95,000 clones, about 94% of them singletons. The TCR was taken from a female donor with multiple sclerosis, enrolled in a pregnancy study. The chain links TRBV18 to TRBJ1-5; TRBD1 agrees at 7 bases. This material consisted of CD4+ T cells from peripheral blood mononuclear cells, taken after pregnancy. In DNA form, the CDR3 reads TGTGCCAGCTCAACAGGGGTCGATAGCAATCAGCCCCAGCATTTT. Residues: CASSTGVDSNQPQHF.